This TCR beta chain was sequenced during a study of pediatric ulcerative colitis. Study results and caveats: No controls had the two rectal clonotypes shared by ulcerative colitis patients.

Assay: immunoSEQ multiplex PCR; the TCRdb copy retains only in-frame clones and omits some. The sample shows over 4,000 clones, around 89% of them seen only once. Remarks on this clone: The antigen is not known.

V lost 3 bases to trimming and J lost 2 bases, with 18 bases between them. The CDR3 loop spans 16 amino acids. Per the germline V gene, CDR1 is SGHTS and CDR2 is YDEGEE. The rearrangement uses TRBV5-8 and TRBJ2-7, with D perhaps matching TRBD2 (5 bases). The sequenced material came from blood. The sequence was obtained from a boy aged 5-17 years with mild ulcerative colitis. Here the CDR3 DNA reads TGTGCCAGCAGCTCAGGTGGGAGACGCCCAACCTACGAGCAGTACTTC. It yields the protein CASSSGGRRPTYEQYF.